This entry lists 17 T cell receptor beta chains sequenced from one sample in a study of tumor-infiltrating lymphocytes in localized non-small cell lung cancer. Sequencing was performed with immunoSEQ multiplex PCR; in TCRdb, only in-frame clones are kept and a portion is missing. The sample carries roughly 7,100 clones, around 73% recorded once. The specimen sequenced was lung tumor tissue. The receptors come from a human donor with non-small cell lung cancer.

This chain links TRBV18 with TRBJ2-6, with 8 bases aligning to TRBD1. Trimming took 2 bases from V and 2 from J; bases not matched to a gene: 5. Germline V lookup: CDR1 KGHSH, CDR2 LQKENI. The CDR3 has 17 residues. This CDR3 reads CASSPRQGSPGANVLTF. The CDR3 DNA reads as TGTGCCAGCTCACCAAGACAGGGGTCCCCTGGGGCCAACGTCCTGACTTTC.

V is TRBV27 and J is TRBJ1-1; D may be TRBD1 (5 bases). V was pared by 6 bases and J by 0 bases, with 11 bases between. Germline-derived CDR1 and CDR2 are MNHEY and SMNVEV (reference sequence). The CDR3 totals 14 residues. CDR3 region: CASRGAELNTEAFF. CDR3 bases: TGTGCCAGCAGAGGGGCGGAGTTGAACACTGAAGCTTTCTTT.

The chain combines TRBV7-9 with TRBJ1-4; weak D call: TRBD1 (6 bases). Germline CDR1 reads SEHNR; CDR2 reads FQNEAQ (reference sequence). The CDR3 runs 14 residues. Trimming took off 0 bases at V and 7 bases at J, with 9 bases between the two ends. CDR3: CASSLAGTTEKLFF. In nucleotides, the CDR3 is TGTGCCAGCAGCTTAGCGGGGACAACTGAAAAACTGTTTTTT.

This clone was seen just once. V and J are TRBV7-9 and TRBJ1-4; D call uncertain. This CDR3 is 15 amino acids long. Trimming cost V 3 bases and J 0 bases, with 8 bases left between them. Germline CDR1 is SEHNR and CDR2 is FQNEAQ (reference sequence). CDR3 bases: TGTGCCAGCAGCTTTCAGGCGGCAACTAATGAAAAACTGTTTTTT. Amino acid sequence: CASSFQAATNEKLFF. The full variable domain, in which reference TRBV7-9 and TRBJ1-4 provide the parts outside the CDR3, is DTGVSQNPRHKITKRGQNVTFRCDPISEHNRLYWYRQTLGQGPEFLTYFQNEAQLEKSRLLSDRFSAERPKGSFSTLEIQRTEQGDSAMYLCASSFQAATNEKLFFGSGTQLSVL.

The chain's CDR3 is CAWSVSGGAETQYF. The CDR3 nucleotides are TGTGCCTGGAGTGTATCAGGCGGGGCCGAGACCCAGTACTTC. The rearrangement uses TRBV30 and TRBJ2-5, with D perhaps matching TRBD2 (6 bases). The CDR3 length is 14 residues. CDR1 is GTSNPN, CDR2 SVGIG, per germline (reference sequence). The germline V and J ends were trimmed by 0 bases and 5 bases, with 13 bases remaining between them.

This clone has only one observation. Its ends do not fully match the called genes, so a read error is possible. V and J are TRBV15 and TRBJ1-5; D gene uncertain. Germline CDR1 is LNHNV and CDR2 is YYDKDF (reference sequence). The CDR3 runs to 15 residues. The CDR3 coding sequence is TGTGCCACCAGCAGGAGGTATAAAGGCAACCAGCCCCAGCATTTT. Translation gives CATSRRYKGNQPQHF.

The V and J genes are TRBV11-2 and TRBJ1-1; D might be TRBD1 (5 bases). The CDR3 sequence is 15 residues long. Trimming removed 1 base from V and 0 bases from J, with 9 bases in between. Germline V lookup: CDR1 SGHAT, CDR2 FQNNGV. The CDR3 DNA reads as TGTGCCAGCAGCTTAGCGGGACCGATGAACACTGAAGCTTTCTTT. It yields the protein CASSLAGPMNTEAFF.

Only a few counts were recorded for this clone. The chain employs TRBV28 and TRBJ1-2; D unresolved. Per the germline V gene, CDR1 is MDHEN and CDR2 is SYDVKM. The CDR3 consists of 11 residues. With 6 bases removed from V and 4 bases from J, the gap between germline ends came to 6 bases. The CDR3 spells CASRPSYGYTF. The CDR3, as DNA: TGTGCCAGCAGACCATCCTATGGCTACACCTTC.

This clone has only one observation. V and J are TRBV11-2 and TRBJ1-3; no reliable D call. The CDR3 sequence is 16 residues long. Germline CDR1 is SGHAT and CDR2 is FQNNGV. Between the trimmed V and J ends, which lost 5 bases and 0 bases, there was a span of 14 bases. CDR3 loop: CASSPRMRASGNTIYF. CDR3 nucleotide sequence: TGTGCCAGCAGCCCGCGGATGAGGGCCTCTGGAAACACCATATATTTT. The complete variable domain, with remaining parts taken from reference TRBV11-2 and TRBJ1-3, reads EAGVAQSPRYKIIEKRQSVAFWCNPISGHATLYWYQQILGQGPKLLIQFQNNGVVDDSQLPKDRFSAERLKGVDSTLKIQPAKLEDSAVYLCASSPRMRASGNTIYFGEGSWLTVV.

The CDR3 DNA follows: TGTGCCAGCAGGGCTAGCGGTAGCTACGAGCAGTACTTC. Encoded protein: CASRASGSYEQYF. The chain employs TRBV7-3 and TRBJ2-7; 7 nucleotides agree with TRBD2. There are 13 residues in the CDR3. V lost 6 bases and J lost 3; bases outside the gene matches: 5. CDR1 is SGHTA and CDR2 is FQGTGA in the germline V gene. The entire variable domain, with the rest obtained from reference TRBV7-3 and TRBJ2-7, is as follows: GAGVSQTPSNKVTEKGKYVELRCDPISGHTALYWYRQSLGQGPEFLIYFQGTGAADDSGLPNDRFFAVRPEGSVSTLKIQRTERGDSAVYLCASRASGSYEQYFGPGTRLTVT.

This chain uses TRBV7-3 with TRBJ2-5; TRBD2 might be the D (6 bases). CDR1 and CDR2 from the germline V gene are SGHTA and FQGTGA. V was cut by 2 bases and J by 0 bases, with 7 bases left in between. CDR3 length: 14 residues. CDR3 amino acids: CASSLAGYQETQYF. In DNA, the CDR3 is TGTGCCAGCAGCTTAGCGGGGTACCAAGAGACCCAGTACTTC. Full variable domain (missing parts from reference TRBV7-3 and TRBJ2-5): GAGVSQTPSNKVTEKGKYVELRCDPISGHTALYWYRQSLGQGPEFLIYFQGTGAADDSGLPNDRFFAVRPEGSVSTLKIQRTERGDSAVYLCASSLAGYQETQYFGPGTRLLVL.

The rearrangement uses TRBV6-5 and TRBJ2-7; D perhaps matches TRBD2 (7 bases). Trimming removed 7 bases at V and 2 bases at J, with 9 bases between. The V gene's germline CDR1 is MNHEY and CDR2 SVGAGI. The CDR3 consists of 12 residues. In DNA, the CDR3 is TGTGCCAGCAAGGGGGGGGCCTACGAGCAGTACTTC. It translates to CASKGGAYEQYF.

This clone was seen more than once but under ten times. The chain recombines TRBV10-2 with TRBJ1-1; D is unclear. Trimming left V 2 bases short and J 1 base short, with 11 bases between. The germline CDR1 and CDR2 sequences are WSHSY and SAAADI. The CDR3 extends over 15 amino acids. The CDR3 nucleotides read TGCGCCAGCAGTGAGCCTTCGGCCGGGAACACTGAAGCTTTCTTT. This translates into CASSEPSAGNTEAFF.

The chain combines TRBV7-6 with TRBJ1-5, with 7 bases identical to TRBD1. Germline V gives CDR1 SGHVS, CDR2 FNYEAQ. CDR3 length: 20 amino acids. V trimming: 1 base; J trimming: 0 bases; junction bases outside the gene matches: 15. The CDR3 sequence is CASSLGGSGDSSYSNQPQHF. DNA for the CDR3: TGTGCCAGCAGCTTAGGTGGTTCGGGGGACAGTTCTTATAGCAATCAGCCCCAGCATTTT.

In DNA, the CDR3 is TGTGCCAGCAGCGTAATTTTGGGCACTGAAGCTTTCTTT. Its translation: CASSVILGTEAFF. This chain links TRBV9 with TRBJ1-1; D unclear. V dropped 1 base and J dropped 4 bases, with 8 bases sitting between them. The CDR3 covers 13 residues. Germline V gene sequence: CDR1 SGDLS, CDR2 YYNGEE.

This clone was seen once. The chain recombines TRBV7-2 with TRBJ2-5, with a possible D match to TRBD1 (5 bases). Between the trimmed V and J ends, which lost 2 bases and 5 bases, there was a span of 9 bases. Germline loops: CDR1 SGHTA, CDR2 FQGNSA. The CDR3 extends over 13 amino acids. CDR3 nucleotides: TGTGCCAGCAGCTTATTATGGGGCGAGACCCAGTACTTC. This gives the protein CASSLLWGETQYF.

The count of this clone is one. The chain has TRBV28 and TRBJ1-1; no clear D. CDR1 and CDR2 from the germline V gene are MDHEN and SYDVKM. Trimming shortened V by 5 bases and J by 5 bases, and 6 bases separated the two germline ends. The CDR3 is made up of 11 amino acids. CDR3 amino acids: CASSTVTEAFF. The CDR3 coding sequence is TGTGCCAGCAGTACAGTTACTGAAGCTTTCTTT.